Given below is one T cell receptor (beta chain) in context. Germline CDR1 and CDR2: MDHEN and SYDVKM. V was pared by 5 bases and J by 5 bases, with 21 bases between. The CDR3 covers 16 residues. This sample was taken from a study of blood T cell repertoires in COVID-19. Study details: Italy, Spain and the United States were the sources of the convalescent and acute COVID-19 samples.

As handled by the study authors: Reference gene primer amplification yielded estimated nucleated cell counts. The data were produced by immunoSEQ multiplex PCR, yet TCRdb's version contains in-frame clones alone and is incomplete. V, J and clone size were drawn from that table, and D and trimming were deduced from the DNA. The sample yields some 94,000 clones, 87% seen once. This receptor was taken from a human donor in a cohort sampled during active COVID-19. The rearrangement joins TRBV28 to TRBJ1-2; weak D call: TRBD1 (5 bases). Sequencing was carried out using peripheral blood. The CDR3: CASSPWGETRSYGYTF. CDR3 sequence (DNA): TGTGCCAGCAGTCCTTGGGGGGAGACCCGCTCTTATGGCTACACCTTC.